The 21 T cell receptor beta chains in this list originate from one sample, sequenced in a study of blood T cell repertoires in COVID-19. The assay was immunoSEQ multiplex PCR, and TCRdb's table has in-frame clones only and misses some. The sample comprises about 310,000 clones, over 75% of which are singletons, and around 8% rests with the top ten. Sequencing was performed on peripheral blood. All receptors come from a woman in her 50s who had recovered from COVID-19.

V and J are TRBV29-1 and TRBJ1-1; D gene unclear. Germline CDR1 is SQVTM and CDR2 is ANQGSEA. Trimming pared 0 bases from V and 4 bases from J, leaving 9 bases between. The CDR3 consists of 13 residues. CDR3 coding DNA: TGCAGCGTTGAAGAGGGTTCGGGCACTGAAGCTTTCTTT. Protein sequence: CSVEEGSGTEAFF.

This clone showed up just once. The chain joins TRBV18 to TRBJ1-3; possible D gene TRBD1, 6 bases. V dropped 5 bases and J dropped 3 bases, with 14 bases sitting between them. The length of the CDR3 is 15 residues. Germline CDR1 and CDR2: KGHSH and LQKENI. The CDR3 here is CASSNQGSLGNTIYF. CDR3 DNA sequence: TGTGCCAGCTCAAACCAGGGGAGTCTTGGAAACACCATATATTTT. The variable domain in full, completed from reference TRBV18 and TRBJ1-3, reads NAGVMQNPRHLVRRRGQEARLRCSPMKGHSHVYWYRQLPEEGLKFMVYLQKENIIDESGMPKERFSAEFPKEGPSILRIQQVVRGDSAAYFCASSNQGSLGNTIYFGEGSWLTVV.

This clone has just a few counts. The chain carries TRBV2 and TRBJ1-5; D is ambiguous. The CDR3 has 14 residues. Germline V gene data show CDR1 as SNHLY and CDR2 as FYNNEI. V gave up 4 bases and J gave up 1 base, with 8 bases separating them. This chain's CDR3 is CASSGISSNQPQHF. The CDR3 coding sequence is TGTGCCAGCAGTGGTATATCCAGCAATCAGCCCCAGCATTTT.

This clone has only a few counts. The chain combines TRBV6-5 with TRBJ1-4; D is perhaps TRBD1 (6 bases). CDR1 is MNHEY and CDR2 is SVGAGI in the germline V gene. The CDR3 loop spans 13 amino acids. Trimming shortened V by 8 bases and J by 7 bases, and 14 bases separated the two germline ends. CDR3 sequence reads: CASVSGGIEKLFF. CDR3 sequence (DNA): TGTGCCAGCGTCAGCGGGGGCATTGAAAAACTGTTTTTT.

The chain links TRBV6-5 to TRBJ1-4, with 10 nucleotides matching TRBD1. The germline V gene encodes CDR1 MNHEY and CDR2 SVGAGI. The trim removed 6 bases at V and 2 bases at J, leaving 3 bases unmatched. The CDR3 sequence is 15 residues long. The CDR3 region has the DNA TGTGCCAGCAGAGGGACAGGGGTCACTAATGAAAAACTGTTTTTT. Translated, it gives CASRGTGVTNEKLFF.

This clone was detected a few times. This chain uses TRBV19 with TRBJ2-6, with 10 positions matching TRBD2. The trim removed 1 base at V and 2 bases at J, leaving 5 bases unmatched. The CDR3 is 18 residues long. Germline CDR1 and CDR2: LNHDA and SQIVND (reference sequence). CDR3 sequence: CASSIVAGGSPGANVLTF. CDR3 bases: TGTGCCAGTAGTATAGTAGCGGGGGGATCCCCTGGGGCCAACGTCCTGACTTTC.

The chain couples TRBV4-1 to TRBJ2-5; a possible D gene is TRBD2 (7 bases). Trimming pared 0 bases from V and 6 bases from J, leaving 17 bases between. CDR1 and CDR2 from the germline V gene are MGHRA and YSYEKL. This CDR3 has 16 residues. Here the CDR3 reads CASSQEGGGLGKTQYF. CDR3 nucleotide sequence: TGCGCCAGCAGCCAAGAAGGGGGGGGGCTTGGGAAGACCCAGTACTTC.

DNA for the CDR3: TGTGCCAGCAGCCGAGCCTTTGGGCAGGGGGCCTCGGGGGAGCTGTTTTTT. Its protein product is CASSRAFGQGASGELFF. The J gene is TRBJ2-2, the V gene TRBV3-1 (or the pseudogene TRBV3-2); TRBD1 agrees at 8 bases. Germline CDR1 reads LGHDT; CDR2 reads YNNKEL (reference sequence). CDR3 size: 17 residues. The trim removed 4 bases at V and 8 bases at J, leaving 15 bases unmatched.

The J gene is TRBJ2-7, the V gene TRBV20-1; D is undetermined. Between the trimmed V and J ends, which lost 3 bases and 0 bases, there was a span of 6 bases. CDR1 is DFQATT, CDR2 SNEGSKA, per germline (reference sequence). The CDR3 length is 12 residues. CDR3 protein: CSASHSSYEQYF. The CDR3 nucleotides are TGCAGTGCTAGTCACAGCTCCTACGAGCAGTACTTC.

This chain links TRBV5-8 with TRBJ2-7, with 9 nucleotides matching TRBD1. V was pared by 7 bases and J by 3 bases, with 5 bases of the junction left unmatched. CDR1 is SGHTS, CDR2 YDEGEE, per germline. This CDR3 has 13 amino acids. The CDR3 DNA reads as TGTGCCAGCGGGGGGACAGGGATCTACGAGCAGTACTTC. It yields the protein CASGGTGIYEQYF.

The chain is built from TRBV29-1 and TRBJ2-5, with 15 bases lining up with TRBD2. The CDR3 runs to 18 residues. The trim removed 7 bases at V and 3 bases at J, leaving 15 bases unmatched. Germline V gene lookup returns CDR1 SQVTM and CDR2 ANQGSEA. CDR3 DNA: TGCAGCGCCTCGCCTTGGACTAGCGGGGGGGCTGTAGAAGAGACCCAGTACTTC. The encoded protein is CSASPWTSGGAVEETQYF.

The rearrangement links TRBV4-1 to TRBJ2-7, with 9 positions matching TRBD2. The CDR3 loop spans 15 amino acids. V gave up 1 base and J gave up 2 bases; unmatched junction bases: 3. Germline CDR1 MGHRA, CDR2 YSYEKL. For the CDR3, the DNA is TGCGCCAGCAGCCAAGTTTCTAGCGGGACCTACGAGCAGTACTTC. Its translation: CASSQVSSGTYEQYF.

The chain links TRBV28 to TRBJ2-7, with D perhaps matching TRBD1 (7 bases). The CDR3 has 14 amino acids. Per the germline V gene, CDR1 is MDHEN and CDR2 is SYDVKM. Trimming stripped 8 bases from V and 2 bases from J, with 16 bases between. For the CDR3, the DNA is TGTGCCAGCCTGGAGGGGGCCACTCCCTACGAGCAGTACTTC. Translated: CASLEGATPYEQYF.

The chain is built from TRBV18 and TRBJ2-5, with D unresolved. This CDR3 comprises 11 residues. V dropped 3 bases and J dropped 5 bases, with 4 bases sitting between them. Germline V gives CDR1 KGHSH, CDR2 LQKENI. The CDR3: CASSPRETQYF. The CDR3 DNA reads TGTGCCAGCTCACCGAGGGAGACCCAGTACTTC.

This chain connects TRBV29-1 to TRBJ2-1; D remains ambiguous. Trimming left V 1 base short and J 6 bases short, with 7 bases between. From germline, CDR1 is SQVTM and CDR2 ANQGSEA. The CDR3 extends over 12 amino acids. The CDR3 spells CSVEGGFNEQFF. Written as DNA, the CDR3 is TGCAGCGTTGAAGGAGGTTTCAATGAGCAGTTCTTC.

The chain joins TRBV3-1 (or the pseudogene TRBV3-2) to TRBJ1-1, with D unclear. Between the trimmed V and J ends, which lost 4 bases and 1 base, there was a span of 7 bases. CDR1 is LGHDT, CDR2 YNNKEL, per germline (reference sequence). The CDR3 runs to 13 residues. The CDR3 here is CASSRKRNTEAFF. CDR3 DNA sequence: TGTGCCAGCAGCCGCAAGAGGAACACTGAAGCTTTCTTT.

J is TRBJ1-2 and V is TRBV10-3; TRBD1 matches 9 bases. The junction had 7 bases not matched to a gene; V was cut back by 7 bases and J by 7 bases. The CDR3 spans 13 residues. The germline V gene encodes CDR1 ENHRY and CDR2 SYGVKD. CDR3 DNA sequence: TGTGCCATCACTACTACAGGGGGCTTTGGCTACACCTTC. Translating it yields CAITTTGGFGYTF.

V usage is TRBV24-1 and J usage is TRBJ1-2; 8 bases map to TRBD1. The length of the CDR3 is 16 residues. Trimming cost V 2 bases and J 8 bases; bases outside gene matches: 12. Germline loops: CDR1 KGHDR, CDR2 SFDVKD. DNA for the CDR3: TGTGCCACCAGTGATTCGGTGGGACAGGTGAAGGGGGGCTACACCTTC. It is translated as CATSDSVGQVKGGYTF.

The V gene is TRBV3-1 (or the pseudogene TRBV3-2), the J gene TRBJ2-1, with D possibly matching TRBD2 (5 bases). Trimming shortened V by 5 bases and J by 14 bases, and 19 bases separated the two germline ends. The CDR3 extends over 13 amino acids. Germline V CDR1 and CDR2: LGHDT, YNNKEL (reference sequence). CDR3 bases: TGTGCCAGCAGCTGGGAGTTCTCGGGCTTGGAGTTCTTC. It encodes CASSWEFSGLEFF.

This rearrangement joins TRBV7-2 to TRBJ2-2, with D tentatively TRBD2 (5 bases). The CDR3 is made up of 14 amino acids. Germline CDR1 is SGHTA and CDR2 is FQGNSA. Trimming left V 5 bases short and J 6 bases short, with 13 bases between. CDR3 sequence: CASSPTRAAGELFF. The DNA of the CDR3 is TGTGCCAGCAGCCCGACGCGGGCGGCCGGGGAGCTGTTTTTT.

This rearrangement joins TRBV7-8 to TRBJ1-2; D unclear. Germline values: CDR1 SGHVS, CDR2 FQNEAQ. Trimming cost V 0 bases and J 3 bases, with 5 bases left between them. CDR3 size: 13 residues. Here the CDR3 DNA reads TGTGCCAGCAGCTTAGCGATAGACTATGGCTACACCTTC. This translates into CASSLAIDYGYTF.